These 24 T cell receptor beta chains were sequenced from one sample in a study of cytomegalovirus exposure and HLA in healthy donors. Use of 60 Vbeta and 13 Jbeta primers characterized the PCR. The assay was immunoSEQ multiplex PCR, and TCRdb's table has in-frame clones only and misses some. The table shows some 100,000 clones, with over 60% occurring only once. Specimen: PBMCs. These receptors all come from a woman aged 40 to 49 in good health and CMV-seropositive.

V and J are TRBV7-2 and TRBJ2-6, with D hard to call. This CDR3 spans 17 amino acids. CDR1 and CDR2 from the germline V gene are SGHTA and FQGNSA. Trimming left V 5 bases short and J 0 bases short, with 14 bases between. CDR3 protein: CASSPPAKSSGANVLTF. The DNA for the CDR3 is TGTGCCAGCAGCCCCCCAGCGAAGAGCTCTGGGGCCAACGTCCTGACTTTC.

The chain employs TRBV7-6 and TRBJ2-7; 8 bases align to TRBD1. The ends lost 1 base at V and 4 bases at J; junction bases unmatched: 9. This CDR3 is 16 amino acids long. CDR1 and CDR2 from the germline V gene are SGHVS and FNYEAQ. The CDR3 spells CASSLGSGGGLYEQYF. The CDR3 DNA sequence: TGTGCCAGCAGCTTAGGATCAGGGGGCGGCTTGTACGAGCAGTACTTC.

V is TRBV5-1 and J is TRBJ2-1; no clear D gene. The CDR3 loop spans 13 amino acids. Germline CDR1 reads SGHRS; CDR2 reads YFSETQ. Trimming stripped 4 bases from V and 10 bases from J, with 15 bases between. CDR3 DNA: TGCGCCAGCAGCAGAATCCTAGACGGGGAGCAGTTCTTC. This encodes CASSRILDGEQFF.

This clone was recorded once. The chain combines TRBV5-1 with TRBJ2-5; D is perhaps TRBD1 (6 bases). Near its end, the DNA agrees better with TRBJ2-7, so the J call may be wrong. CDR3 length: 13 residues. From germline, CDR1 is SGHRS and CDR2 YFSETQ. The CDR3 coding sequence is TGCGCCAGCAGCTTCCGGGACACAAACGAGCAGTACTTC. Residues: CASSFRDTNEQYF.

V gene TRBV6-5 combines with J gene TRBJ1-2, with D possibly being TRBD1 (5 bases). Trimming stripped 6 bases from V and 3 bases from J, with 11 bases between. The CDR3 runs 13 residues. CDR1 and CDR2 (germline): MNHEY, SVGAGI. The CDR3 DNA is TGTGCCAGCAGCCAGGGTTTGGACTATGGCTACACCTTC. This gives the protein CASSQGLDYGYTF.

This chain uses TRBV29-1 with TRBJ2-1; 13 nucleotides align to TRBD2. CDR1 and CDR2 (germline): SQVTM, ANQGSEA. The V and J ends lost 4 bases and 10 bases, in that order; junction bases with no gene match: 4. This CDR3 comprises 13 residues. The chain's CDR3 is CSVVTSGRREQFF. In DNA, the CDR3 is TGCAGCGTTGTGACTAGCGGGAGGCGGGAGCAGTTCTTC.

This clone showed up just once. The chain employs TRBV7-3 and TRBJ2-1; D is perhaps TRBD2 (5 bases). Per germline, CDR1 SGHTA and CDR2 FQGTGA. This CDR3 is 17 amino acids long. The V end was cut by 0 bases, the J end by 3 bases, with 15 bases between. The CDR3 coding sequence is TGTGCCAGCAGCTTAACTTTGGACTCAAGAATCTACAATGAGCAGTTCTTC. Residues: CASSLTLDSRIYNEQFF.

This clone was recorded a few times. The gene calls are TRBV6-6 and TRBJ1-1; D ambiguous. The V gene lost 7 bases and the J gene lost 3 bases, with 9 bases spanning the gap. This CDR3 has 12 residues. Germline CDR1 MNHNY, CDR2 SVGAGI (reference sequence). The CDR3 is CASTGADTEAFF. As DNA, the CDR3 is TGTGCCAGCACCGGCGCGGACACTGAAGCTTTCTTT.

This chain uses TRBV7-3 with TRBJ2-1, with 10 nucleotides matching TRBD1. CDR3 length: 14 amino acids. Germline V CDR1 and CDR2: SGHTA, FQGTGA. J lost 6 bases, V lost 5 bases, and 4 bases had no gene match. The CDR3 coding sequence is TGTGCCAGCAGCCCTCGGACAGGGGGCAATGAGCAGTTCTTC. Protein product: CASSPRTGGNEQFF.

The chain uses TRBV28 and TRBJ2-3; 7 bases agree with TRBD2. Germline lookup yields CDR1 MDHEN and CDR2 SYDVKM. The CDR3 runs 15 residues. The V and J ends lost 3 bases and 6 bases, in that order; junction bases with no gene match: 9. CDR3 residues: CASSFWTRRSDTQYF. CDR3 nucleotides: TGTGCCAGCAGTTTCTGGACTAGAAGATCCGATACGCAGTATTTT.

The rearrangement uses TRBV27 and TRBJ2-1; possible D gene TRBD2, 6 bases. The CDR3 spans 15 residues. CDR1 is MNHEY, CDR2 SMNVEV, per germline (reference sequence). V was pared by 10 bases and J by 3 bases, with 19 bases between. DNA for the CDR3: TGTGCCACGTCTTCTGGGGCGGGACTCTACAATGAGCAGTTCTTC. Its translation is CATSSGAGLYNEQFF.

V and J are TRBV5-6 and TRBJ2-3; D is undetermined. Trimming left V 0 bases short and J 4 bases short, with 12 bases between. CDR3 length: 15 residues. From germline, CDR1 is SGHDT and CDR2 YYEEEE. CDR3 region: CASSLVGPVADTQYF. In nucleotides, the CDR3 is TGTGCCAGCAGCTTGGTGGGCCCGGTGGCAGATACGCAGTATTTT.

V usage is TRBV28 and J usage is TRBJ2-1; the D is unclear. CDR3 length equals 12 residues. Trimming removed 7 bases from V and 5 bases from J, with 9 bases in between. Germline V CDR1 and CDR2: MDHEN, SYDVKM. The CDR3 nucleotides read TGTGCCAGCACCTTATCCCACAATGAGCAGTTCTTC. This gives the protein CASTLSHNEQFF.

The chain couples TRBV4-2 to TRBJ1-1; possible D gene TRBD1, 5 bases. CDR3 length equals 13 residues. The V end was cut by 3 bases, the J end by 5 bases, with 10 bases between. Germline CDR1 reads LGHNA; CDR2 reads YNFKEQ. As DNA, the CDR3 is TGTGCCAGCAGCCAGGGTCAGGGAACTGAAGCTTTCTTT. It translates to CASSQGQGTEAFF.

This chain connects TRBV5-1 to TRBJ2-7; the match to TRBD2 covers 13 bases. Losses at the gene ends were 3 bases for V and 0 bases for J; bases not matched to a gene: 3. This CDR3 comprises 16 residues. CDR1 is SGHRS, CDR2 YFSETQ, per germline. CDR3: CASSYGTSGISYEQYF. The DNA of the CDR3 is TGCGCCAGCAGCTACGGGACTAGCGGGATCTCCTACGAGCAGTACTTC. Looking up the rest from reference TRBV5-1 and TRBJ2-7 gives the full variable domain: KAGVTQTPRYLIKTRGQQVTLSCSPISGHRSVSWYQQTPGQGLQFLFEYFSETQRNKGNFPGRFSGRQFSNSRSEMNVSTLELGDSALYLCASSYGTSGISYEQYFGPGTRLTVT.

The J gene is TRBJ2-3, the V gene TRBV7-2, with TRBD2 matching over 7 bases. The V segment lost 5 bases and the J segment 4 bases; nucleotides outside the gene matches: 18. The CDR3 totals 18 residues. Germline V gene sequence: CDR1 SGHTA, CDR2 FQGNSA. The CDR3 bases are TGTGCCAGCAGCCTATGGGGAGTCAGCGGGATGTCTGCAGATACGCAGTATTTT. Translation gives CASSLWGVSGMSADTQYF.

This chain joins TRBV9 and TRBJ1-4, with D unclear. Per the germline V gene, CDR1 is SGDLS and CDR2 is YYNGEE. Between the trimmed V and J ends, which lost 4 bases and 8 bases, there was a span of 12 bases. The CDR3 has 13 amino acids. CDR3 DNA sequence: TGTGCCAGCAGCCCTCTCACGGGAGAAAAACTGTTTTTT. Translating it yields CASSPLTGEKLFF.

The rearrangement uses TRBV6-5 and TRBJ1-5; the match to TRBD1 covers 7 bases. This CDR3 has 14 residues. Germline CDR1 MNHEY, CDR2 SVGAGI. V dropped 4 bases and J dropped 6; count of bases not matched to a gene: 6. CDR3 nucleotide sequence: TGTGCCAGCAGTTCGACAGGGTCTGGTCAGCCCCAGCATTTT. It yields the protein CASSSTGSGQPQHF.

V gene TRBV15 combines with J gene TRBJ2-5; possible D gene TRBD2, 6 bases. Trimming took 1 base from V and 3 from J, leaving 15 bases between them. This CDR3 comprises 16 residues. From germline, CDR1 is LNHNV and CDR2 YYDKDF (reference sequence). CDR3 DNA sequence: TGTGCCACCAGCAGAGGTCCGGGGGTAGGGGAAGAGACCCAGTACTTC. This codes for CATSRGPGVGEETQYF.

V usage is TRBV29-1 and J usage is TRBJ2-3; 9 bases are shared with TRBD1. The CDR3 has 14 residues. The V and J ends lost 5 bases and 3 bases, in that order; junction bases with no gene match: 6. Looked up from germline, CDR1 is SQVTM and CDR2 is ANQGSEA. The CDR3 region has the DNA TGCAGCGTTACACCGGGACAGGGAACAGATACGCAGTATTTT. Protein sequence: CSVTPGQGTDTQYF.

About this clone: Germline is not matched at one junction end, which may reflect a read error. As DNA, the CDR3 is TGTGCTAGCAGCTTATTAGCGGGAGGGTTCAATGAGCAGTTCTTC. It yields the protein CASSLLAGGFNEQFF. The chain employs TRBV7-7 and TRBJ2-1; 11 nucleotides agree with TRBD2. The CDR3 is 15 amino acids. Germline-derived CDR1 and CDR2 are SSHAT and FNYEAQ (reference sequence). The whole variable domain, remainder taken from reference TRBV7-7 and TRBJ2-1, is GAGVSQSPRYKVTKRGQDVTLRCDPISSHATLYWYQQALGQGPEFLTYFNYEAQPDKSGLPSDRFSAERPEGSISTLTIQRTEQRDSAMYRCASSLLAGGFNEQFFGPGTRLTVL.

The CDR3 sequence is CASSEADSYEQYF. CDR3 bases: TGTGCCAGCAGCGAGGCGGACTCCTACGAGCAGTACTTC. The V gene is TRBV9, the J gene TRBJ2-7; the D is unclear. The V end was cut by 3 bases, the J end by 0 bases, with 7 bases between. CDR1 and CDR2 (germline): SGDLS, YYNGEE. CDR3 length: 13 residues.

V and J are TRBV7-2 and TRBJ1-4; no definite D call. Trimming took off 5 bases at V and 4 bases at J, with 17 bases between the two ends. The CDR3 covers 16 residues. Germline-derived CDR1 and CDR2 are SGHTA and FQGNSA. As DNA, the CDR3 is TGTGCCAGCAGCCCTGGTCGGGGTACGGGTAATGAAAAACTGTTTTTT. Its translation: CASSPGRGTGNEKLFF. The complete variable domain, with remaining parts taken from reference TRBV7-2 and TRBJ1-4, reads GAGVSQSPSNKVTEKGKDVELRCDPISGHTALYWYRQSLGQGLEFLIYFQGNSAPDKSGLPSDRFSAERTGGSVSTLTIQRTQQEDSAVYLCASSPGRGTGNEKLFFGSGTQLSVL.

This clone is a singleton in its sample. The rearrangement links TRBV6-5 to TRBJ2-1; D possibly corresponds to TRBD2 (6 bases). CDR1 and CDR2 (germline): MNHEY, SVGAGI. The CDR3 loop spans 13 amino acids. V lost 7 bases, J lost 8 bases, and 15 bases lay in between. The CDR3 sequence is CASTTPGAHEQFF. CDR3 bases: TGTGCCAGCACCACCCCGGGAGCCCATGAGCAGTTCTTC.